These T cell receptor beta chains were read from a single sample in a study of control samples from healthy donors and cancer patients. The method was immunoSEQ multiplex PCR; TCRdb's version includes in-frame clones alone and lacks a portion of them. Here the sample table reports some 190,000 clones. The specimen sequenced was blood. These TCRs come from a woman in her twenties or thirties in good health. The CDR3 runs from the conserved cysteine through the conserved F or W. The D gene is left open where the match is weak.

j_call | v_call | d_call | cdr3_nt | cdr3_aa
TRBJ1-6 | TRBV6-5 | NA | TGTGCCAGCAGTTACGGGGGAAGAGGCAATTCACCCCTCCACTTT | CASSYGGRGNSPLHF
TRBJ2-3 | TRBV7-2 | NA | TGTGCCAGCAGCTTAGCGTCGCAGGCGACAGATACGCAGTATTTT | CASSLASQATDTQYF
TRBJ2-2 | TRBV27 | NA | TGTGCCAGCAGTTTAGCGGCCCTCGGGGAGCTGTTTTTT | CASSLAALGELFF
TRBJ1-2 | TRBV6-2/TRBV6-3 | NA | TGTGCCAGCAGCCAGACCCGGGACGGACATTATGGCTACACCTTC | CASSQTRDGHYGYTF
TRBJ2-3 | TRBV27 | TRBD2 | TGTGCCAGCAGTTTCTTCCCCCCCGCCAGGGCGGGGGGCACAGATACGCAGTATTTT | CASSFFPPARAGGTDTQYF
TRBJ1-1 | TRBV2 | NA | TGTGCCAGCAGTGGGAGGGGACAAAACACTGAAGCTTTCTTT | CASSGRGQNTEAFF
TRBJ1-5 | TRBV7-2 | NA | TGTGCCAGCAGCTTAACGGGCGGAAACAATCAGCCCCAGCATTTT | CASSLTGGNNQPQHF
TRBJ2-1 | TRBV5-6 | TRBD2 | TGTGCCAGCAGCTATGTGGGACTAGCGGTAAACAATGAGCAGTTCTTC | CASSYVGLAVNNEQFF
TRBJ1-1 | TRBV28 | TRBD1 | TGTGCCAGCAGTTTGCCTACAGGGGGCACTGAAGCTTTCTTT | CASSLPTGGTEAFF
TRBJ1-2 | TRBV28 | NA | TGTGCCAGCAGTCCACCAACAGGACCGAATGGCTACACCTTC | CASSPPTGPNGYTF
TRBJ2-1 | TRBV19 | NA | TGTGCCAGTAGTATAGTCGGGCTGCCTCAGTTCTTC | CASSIVGLPQFF
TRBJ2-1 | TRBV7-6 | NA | TGTGCCAGCAGCTCACATCCACGGGGGGCATCCTATGAGCAGTTCTTC | CASSSHPRGASYEQFF
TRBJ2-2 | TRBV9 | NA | TGTGCCAGCAGCGTAGGGGGCGACGGCACCGGGGAGCTGTTTTTT | CASSVGGDGTGELFF
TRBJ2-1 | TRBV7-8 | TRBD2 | TGTGCCAGCAGCTTCCCTAGCGGGGGGGGGTTTTACAATGAGCAGTTCTTC | CASSFPSGGGFYNEQFF
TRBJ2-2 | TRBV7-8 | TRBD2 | TGTGCCAGCAGCGGGACTAGCGGGGGGGCTTTGAACACCGGGGAGCTGTTTTTT | CASSGTSGGALNTGELFF
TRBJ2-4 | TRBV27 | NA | TGTGCCAGCAGCCTATACCGGGGAGCCAAAAACATTCAGTACTTC | CASSLYRGAKNIQYF
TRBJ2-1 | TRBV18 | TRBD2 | TGTGCCAGCTCACCACCCAGCGGGGGGGCCGGTGAGCAGTTCTTC | CASSPPSGGAGEQFF
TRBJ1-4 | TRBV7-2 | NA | TGTGCCAGCAGCCCCAGGGGATGGGGCCGTAATGAAAAACTGTTTTTT | CASSPRGWGRNEKLFF
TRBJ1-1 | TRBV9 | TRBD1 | TGTGCCAGCAGCGTAGCCTCCTGGACAGGGGAAGAAGCTTTCTTT | CASSVASWTGEEAFF
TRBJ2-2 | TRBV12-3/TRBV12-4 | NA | TGTGCCAGCAGTTTTCTGGACACCGGGGAGCTGTTTTTT | CASSFLDTGELFF
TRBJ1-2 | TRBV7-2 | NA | TGTGCCAGCAGCCGCACCATTGGACCCGGCAACAGATTCTACACCTTC | CASSRTIGPGNRFYTF
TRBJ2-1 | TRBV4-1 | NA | TGCGCCAGCAGCCTTGGGGGGAGCTCCTACAATGAGCAGTTCTTC | CASSLGGSSYNEQFF
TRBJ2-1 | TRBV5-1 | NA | TGCGCCTCTTACTTGGGGGGGGGCCCTTCCCACAATGAGCAGTTCTTC | CASYLGGGPSHNEQFF
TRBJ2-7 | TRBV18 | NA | TGTGCCAGCTCACCGGGGCCTTACGAGCAGTACTTC | CASSPGPYEQYF
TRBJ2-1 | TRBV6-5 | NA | TGTGCCAGCAGTTCAGAGGGAGGTTCCTACAATGAGCAGTTCTTC | CASSSEGGSYNEQFF
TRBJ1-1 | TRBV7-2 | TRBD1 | TGTGCCAGCAGACAAGACAGGGCTGCGAACACTGAAGCTTTCTTT | CASRQDRAANTEAFF
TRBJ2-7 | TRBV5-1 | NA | TGCGCCAGCAGCTTCACAGCCTCATACGAGCAGTACTTC | CASSFTASYEQYF
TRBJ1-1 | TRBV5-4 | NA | TGTGCCAGCAGCTTGGCCCGGAGGGCCCCTGAAGCTTTCTTT | CASSLARRAPEAFF
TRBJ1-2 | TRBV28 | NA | TGTGCCAGCAGTTCCTCCGGGAGGAGGAGCTATGGCTACACCTTC | CASSSSGRRSYGYTF
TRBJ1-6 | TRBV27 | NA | TGTGCCAGCAGTTTTGGCCCTGCACCTTCACCCCTCCACTTT | CASSFGPAPSPLHF
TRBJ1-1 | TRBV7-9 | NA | TGTGCCAGCAGCTTCGCAGGGGTTACTGAAGCTTTCTTT | CASSFAGVTEAFF
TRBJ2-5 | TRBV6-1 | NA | TGTGCCAGCAGTGACCGGGGACAAAGGGGCCAAGAGACCCAGTACTTC | CASSDRGQRGQETQYF
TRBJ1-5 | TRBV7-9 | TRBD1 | TGTGCCAGCAGCTTAGGGGTGTCAGGGGGCACTCAGCCCCAGCATTTT | CASSLGVSGGTQPQHF
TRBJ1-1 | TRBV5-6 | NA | TGTGCCAGCAGCTTGGTAAGGGACTCTCGCACTGAAGCTTTCTTT | CASSLVRDSRTEAFF
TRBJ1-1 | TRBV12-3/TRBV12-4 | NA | TGTGCCAGCAGTTTAGCAGTGAACACTGAAGCTTTCTTT | CASSLAVNTEAFF
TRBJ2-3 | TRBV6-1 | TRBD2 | TGTGCCAGCAGTGAACTAGCGGGGACTAGCACAGATACGCAGTATTTT | CASSELAGTSTDTQYF
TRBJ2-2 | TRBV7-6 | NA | TGTGCCAGCAGCTTAGCCCAAGTTACCGGGGAGCTGTTTTTT | CASSLAQVTGELFF
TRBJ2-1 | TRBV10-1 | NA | TGCGCCAGCAGTCGGGACGGGTACAATGAGCAGTTCTTC | CASSRDGYNEQFF
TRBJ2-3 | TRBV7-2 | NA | TGTGCCAGCAGCTTAATGAGCTCACGGGGCACAGATACGCAGTATTTT | CASSLMSSRGTDTQYF
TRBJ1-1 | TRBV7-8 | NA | TGTGCCAGCAGCTTAACAGGGAGTGCTGAAGCTTTCTTT | CASSLTGSAEAFF
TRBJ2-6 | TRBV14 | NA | TGTGCCAGCAGCCTTTCGTTGGCGGCCAACGTCCTGACTTTC | CASSLSLAANVLTF
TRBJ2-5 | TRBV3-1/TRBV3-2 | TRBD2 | TGTGCCAGCAGCTACAAGGGGCGGGGGAAAGAGACCCAGTACTTC | CASSYKGRGKETQYF
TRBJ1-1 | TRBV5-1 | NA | TGCGCCAGCAGCTTGGAGGGCAGGGTAAAAACTGAAGCTTTCTTT | CASSLEGRVKTEAFF
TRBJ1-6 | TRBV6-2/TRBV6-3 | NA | TGTGCCAGCAGTTACCTGGGGCAGGCCAACCGCCCCCTCCACTTT | CASSYLGQANRPLHF
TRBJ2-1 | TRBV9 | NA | TGTGCCAGCAGCGCCCCCGAGGAGTCACCCTACAATGAGCAGTTCTTC | CASSAPEESPYNEQFF
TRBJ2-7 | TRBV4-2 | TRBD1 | TGTGCCAGCAGCCCTGTTTGGGACAGGGGCCGCTACGAGCAGTACTTC | CASSPVWDRGRYEQYF
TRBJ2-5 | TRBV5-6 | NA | TGTGCCAGCAGCGGAGATCCAGGGAAATGGGAGACCCAGTACTTC | CASSGDPGKWETQYF
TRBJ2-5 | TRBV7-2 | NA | TGTGCCAGCAGCAGAAGGGGGGGGACGAAAGAGACCCAGTACTTC | CASSRRGGTKETQYF
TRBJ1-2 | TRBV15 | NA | TGTGCCACCAGCCCCTCAATCCAGGACAGAGATGGCTACACCTTC | CATSPSIQDRDGYTF
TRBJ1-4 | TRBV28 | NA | TGTGCCAGCAGTTTCGGGCAGGGTAGCGAAAAACTGTTTTTT | CASSFGQGSEKLFF
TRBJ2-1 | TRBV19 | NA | TGTGCCAGTACACCGGGTCCCCAGGCCGCTAATGAGCAGTTCTTC | CASTPGPQAANEQFF
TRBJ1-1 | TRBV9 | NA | TGTGCCAGCAGCCCACCCCCGTGGATGAACACTGAAGCTTTCTTT | CASSPPPWMNTEAFF
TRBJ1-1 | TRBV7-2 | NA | TGTGCCAGCAGCCCCCCAGGGCTTTTTTCAACTGAAGCTTTCTTT | CASSPPGLFSTEAFF
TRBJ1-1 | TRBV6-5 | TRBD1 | TGTGCCAGCAGTCGAAAGACAGGGGCGAACACTGAAGCTTTCTTT | CASSRKTGANTEAFF
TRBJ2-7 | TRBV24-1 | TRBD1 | TGTGCCACCAGTGATTCGGGACAGGGACGCTACGAGCAGTACTTC | CATSDSGQGRYEQYF